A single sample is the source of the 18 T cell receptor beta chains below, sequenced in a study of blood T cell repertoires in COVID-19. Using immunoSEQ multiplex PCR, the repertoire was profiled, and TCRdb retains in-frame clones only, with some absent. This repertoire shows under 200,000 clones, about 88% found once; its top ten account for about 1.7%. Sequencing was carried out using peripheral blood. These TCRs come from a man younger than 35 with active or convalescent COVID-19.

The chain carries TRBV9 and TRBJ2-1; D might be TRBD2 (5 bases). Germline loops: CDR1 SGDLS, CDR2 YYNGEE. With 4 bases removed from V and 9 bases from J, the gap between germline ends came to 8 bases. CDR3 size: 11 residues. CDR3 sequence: CASSPRGEQFF. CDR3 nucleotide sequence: TGTGCCAGCAGCCCTCGGGGTGAGCAGTTCTTC.

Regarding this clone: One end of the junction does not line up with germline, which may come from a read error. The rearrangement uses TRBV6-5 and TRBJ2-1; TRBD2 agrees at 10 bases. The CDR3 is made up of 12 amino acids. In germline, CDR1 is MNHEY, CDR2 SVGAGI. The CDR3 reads CATSWGSGGAFF. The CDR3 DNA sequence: TGTGCCACCAGTTGGGGGAGCGGGGGGGCGTTCTTC.

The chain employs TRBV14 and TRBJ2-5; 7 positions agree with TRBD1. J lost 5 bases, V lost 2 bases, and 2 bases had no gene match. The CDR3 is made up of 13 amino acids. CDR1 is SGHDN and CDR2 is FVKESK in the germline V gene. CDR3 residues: CASSQNRGETQYF. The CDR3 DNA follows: TGTGCCAGCAGCCAAAACAGGGGTGAGACCCAGTACTTC.

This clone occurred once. The CDR3, as DNA: TGCGCCAGCAGCCTTGCCGGGACAGGGGCGATGAACATTCAGTACTTC. This codes for CASSLAGTGAMNIQYF. The chain couples TRBV5-1 to TRBJ2-4, with TRBD1 identical over 10 bases. Per the germline V gene, CDR1 is SGHRS and CDR2 is YFSETQ. After removal of 4 bases from V and 7 bases from J, the junction contained 11 bases not matched to a gene. CDR3 length equals 16 residues.

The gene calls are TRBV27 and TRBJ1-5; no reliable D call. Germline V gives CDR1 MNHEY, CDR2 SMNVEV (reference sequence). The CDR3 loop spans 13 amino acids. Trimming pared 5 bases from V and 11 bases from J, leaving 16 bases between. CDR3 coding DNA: TGTGCCAGCAGTCCCCTGGGAGGGCAGACCCAGCATTTT. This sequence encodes CASSPLGGQTQHF.

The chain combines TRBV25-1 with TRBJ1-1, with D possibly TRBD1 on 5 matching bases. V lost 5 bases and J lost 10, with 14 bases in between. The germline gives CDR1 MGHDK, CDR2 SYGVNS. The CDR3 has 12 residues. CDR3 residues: CASSTSRARAFF. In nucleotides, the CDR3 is TGTGCCAGCAGTACGAGCAGGGCCCGAGCTTTCTTT.

CDR3 loop: CASSLTGTGELFF. The CDR3 DNA is TGTGCCAGCAGCTTGACAGGAACCGGGGAGCTGTTTTTT. J is TRBJ2-2 and V is TRBV11-2; possible D gene TRBD1, 6 bases. Germline V gene lookup returns CDR1 SGHAT and CDR2 FQNNGV. This CDR3 contains 13 residues. Trimming left V 3 bases short and J 5 bases short, with 7 bases between.

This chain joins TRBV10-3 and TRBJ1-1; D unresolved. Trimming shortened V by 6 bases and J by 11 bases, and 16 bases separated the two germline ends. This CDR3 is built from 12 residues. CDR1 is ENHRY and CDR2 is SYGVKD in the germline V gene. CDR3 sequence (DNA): TGTGCCATCAGCCCCTACTCGGGAGAGGCTTTCTTT. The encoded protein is CAISPYSGEAFF.

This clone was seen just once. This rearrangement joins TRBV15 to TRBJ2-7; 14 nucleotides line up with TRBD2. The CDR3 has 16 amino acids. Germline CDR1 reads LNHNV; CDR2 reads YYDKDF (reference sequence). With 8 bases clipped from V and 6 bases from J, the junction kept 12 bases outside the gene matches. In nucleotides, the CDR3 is TGTGCCACCCATCGCGGGGGACTAGCGGGAGCAGGCGAGCAGTACTTC. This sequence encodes CATHRGGLAGAGEQYF.

CDR3 coding DNA: TGTGCCAGCAGCTTAGGAGGGACAGTCCGAGAGACCCAGTACTTC. This sequence encodes CASSLGGTVRETQYF. V gene TRBV7-2 combines with J gene TRBJ2-5; 7 nucleotides line up with TRBD1. The V and J ends lost 1 base and 4 bases, in that order; junction bases with no gene match: 6. CDR1 and CDR2 (germline): SGHTA, FQGNSA. This CDR3 contains 15 residues.

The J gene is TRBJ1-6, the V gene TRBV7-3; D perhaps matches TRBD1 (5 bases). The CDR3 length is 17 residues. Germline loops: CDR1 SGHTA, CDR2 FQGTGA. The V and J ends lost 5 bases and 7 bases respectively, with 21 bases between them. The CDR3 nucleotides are TGTGCCAGCAGCCCGAATGCCCCAGGCGCAGGGAATTCACCCCTCCACTTT. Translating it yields CASSPNAPGAGNSPLHF.

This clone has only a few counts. Here the CDR3 DNA reads TGTGCCAGCAGCCGGACAGTAAATCAGCCCCAGCATTTT. Translation gives CASSRTVNQPQHF. The chain uses TRBV3-1 (or the pseudogene TRBV3-2) and TRBJ1-5; tentatively, D is TRBD1 (6 bases). The CDR3 has 13 residues. Germline values: CDR1 LGHDT, CDR2 YNNKEL (reference sequence). V was cut by 4 bases and J by 4 bases, with 8 bases left in between.

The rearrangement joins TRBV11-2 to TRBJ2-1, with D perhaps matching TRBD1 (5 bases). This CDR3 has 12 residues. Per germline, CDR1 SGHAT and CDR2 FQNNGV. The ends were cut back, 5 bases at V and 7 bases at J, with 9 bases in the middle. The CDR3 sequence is CASSAQGNEQFF. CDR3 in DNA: TGTGCCAGCAGCGCCCAGGGTAATGAGCAGTTCTTC.

CDR3 amino acids: CASSYSMLQGIYNSPLHF. The CDR3 DNA reads TGTGCCAGCAGTTACTCGATGCTGCAGGGGATCTATAATTCACCCCTCCACTTT. The chain uses TRBV6-2 or TRBV6-3 and TRBJ1-6; D is perhaps TRBD1 (6 bases). The CDR3 is 18 amino acids. The germline CDR1 and CDR2 sequences are MNHEY and SVGEGT. V was clipped by 0 bases and J by 3 bases, with 15 bases between them.

DNA for the CDR3: TGTGCCAGCAGCTTGGACGTGGGGCGCGTGGGCTACACCTTC. Its translation is CASSLDVGRVGYTF. The V call is TRBV5-5, the J call TRBJ1-2; perhaps TRBD1 as D (5 bases). The CDR3 runs 14 residues. V gave up 0 bases and J gave up 8 bases, with 14 bases separating them. Per germline, CDR1 SGHKS and CDR2 YYEKEE (reference sequence).

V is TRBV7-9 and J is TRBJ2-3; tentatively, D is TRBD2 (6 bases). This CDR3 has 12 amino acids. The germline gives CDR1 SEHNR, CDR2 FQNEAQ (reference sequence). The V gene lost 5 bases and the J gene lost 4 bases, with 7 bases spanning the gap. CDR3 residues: CASSAGSDTQYF. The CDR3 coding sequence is TGTGCCAGCAGCGCGGGGTCAGATACGCAGTATTTT.

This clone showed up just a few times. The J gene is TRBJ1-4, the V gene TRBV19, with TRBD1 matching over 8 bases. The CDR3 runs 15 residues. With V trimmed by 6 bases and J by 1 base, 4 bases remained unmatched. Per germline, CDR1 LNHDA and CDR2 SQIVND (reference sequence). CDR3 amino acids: CASSPTGGTNEKLFF. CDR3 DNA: TGTGCCAGTAGCCCTACAGGGGGAACTAATGAAAAACTGTTTTTT.

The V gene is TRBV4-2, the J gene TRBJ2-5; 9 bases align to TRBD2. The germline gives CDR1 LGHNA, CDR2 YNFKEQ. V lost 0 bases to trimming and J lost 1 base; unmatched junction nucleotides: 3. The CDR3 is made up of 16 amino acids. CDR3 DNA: TGTGCCAGCAGCCAAGAGGGTAGCGGGGGCCAAGAGACCCAGTACTTC. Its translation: CASSQEGSGGQETQYF.